This T cell receptor (beta chain) is drawn from a study of blood T cell repertoires in COVID-19. Study at large: COVID-19 samples from acute and convalescent phases originated in the United States, Italy and Spain. PBMCs, B-cell-depleted T cells, or T cells provided the cDNA or gDNA that made up the material.

The V end was cut by 4 bases, the J end by 1 base, with 12 bases between. Germline CDR1 is SGHRS and CDR2 is YFSETQ. The CDR3 is 14 residues long. The authors' processing: From reference gene primer amplification, estimates of nucleated cell counts were derived. Method: immunoSEQ multiplex PCR; TCRdb's copy keeps in-frame clones and lacks some. V, J and clone size were drawn from that table, and D and trimming were deduced from the DNA. Of about 220,000 clones in the sample, 84% were seen once. The chain uses TRBV5-1 and TRBJ2-7; D may be TRBD1 (5 bases). Source material: peripheral blood. The receptor comes from a woman in her 30s who had recovered from COVID-19. The CDR3: CASSGRDRSYEQYF. CDR3 DNA sequence: TGCGCCAGCAGCGGCAGGGATAGGTCCTACGAGCAGTACTTC.